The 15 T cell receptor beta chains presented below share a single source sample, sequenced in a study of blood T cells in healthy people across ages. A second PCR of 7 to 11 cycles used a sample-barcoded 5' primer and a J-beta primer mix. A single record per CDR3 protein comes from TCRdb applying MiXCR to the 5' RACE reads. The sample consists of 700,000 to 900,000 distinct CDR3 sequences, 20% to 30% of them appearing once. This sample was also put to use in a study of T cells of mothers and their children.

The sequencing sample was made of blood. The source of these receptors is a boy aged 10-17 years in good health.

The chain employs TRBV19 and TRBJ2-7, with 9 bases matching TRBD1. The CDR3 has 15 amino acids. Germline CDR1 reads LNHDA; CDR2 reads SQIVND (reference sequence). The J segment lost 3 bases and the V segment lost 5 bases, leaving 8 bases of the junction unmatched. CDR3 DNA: TGTGCCAGTAGTTTTAGATCGGGACAGGGCTACGAGCAGTACTTC. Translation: CASSFRSGQGYEQYF.

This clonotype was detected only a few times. CDR3 loop: CSASWGAYNEQFF. In DNA form, the CDR3 reads TGCAGTGCGAGCTGGGGGGCCTACAATGAGCAGTTCTTC. This sequence joins TRBV20-1 and TRBJ2-1; maybe TRBD2 (6 bases). This CDR3 has 13 residues. Per the germline V gene, CDR1 is DFQATT and CDR2 is SNEGSKA (reference sequence). V lost 6 bases, J lost 2 bases, and 11 bases lay in between.

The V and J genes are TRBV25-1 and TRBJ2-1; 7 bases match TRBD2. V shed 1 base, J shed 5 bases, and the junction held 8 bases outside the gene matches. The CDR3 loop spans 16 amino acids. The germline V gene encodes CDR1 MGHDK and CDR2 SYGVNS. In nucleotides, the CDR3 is TGTGCCAGCAGTGAATCGGATAGCGGGCGAAACAATGAGCAGTTCTTC. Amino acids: CASSESDSGRNNEQFF.

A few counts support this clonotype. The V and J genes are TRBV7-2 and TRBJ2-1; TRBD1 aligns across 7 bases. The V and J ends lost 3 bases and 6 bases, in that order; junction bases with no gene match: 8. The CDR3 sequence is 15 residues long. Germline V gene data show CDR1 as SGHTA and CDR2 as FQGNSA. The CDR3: CASSFAGTARNEQFF. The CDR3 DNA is TGTGCCAGCAGCTTCGCCGGGACAGCTCGCAATGAGCAGTTCTTC.

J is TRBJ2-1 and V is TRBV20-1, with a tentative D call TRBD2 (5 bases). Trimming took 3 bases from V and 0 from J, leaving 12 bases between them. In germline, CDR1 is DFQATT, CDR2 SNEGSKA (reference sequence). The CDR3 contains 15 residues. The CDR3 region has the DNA TGCAGTGCTAGGTATAGGGAGAGCTCCTACAATGAGCAGTTCTTC. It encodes CSARYRESSYNEQFF.

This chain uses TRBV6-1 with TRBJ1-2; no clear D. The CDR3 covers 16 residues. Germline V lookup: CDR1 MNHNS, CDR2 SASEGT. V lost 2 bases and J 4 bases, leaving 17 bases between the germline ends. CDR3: CASSEFRAYWAYGYTF. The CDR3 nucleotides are TGTGCCAGCAGTGAATTCCGGGCCTATTGGGCCTATGGCTACACCTTC.

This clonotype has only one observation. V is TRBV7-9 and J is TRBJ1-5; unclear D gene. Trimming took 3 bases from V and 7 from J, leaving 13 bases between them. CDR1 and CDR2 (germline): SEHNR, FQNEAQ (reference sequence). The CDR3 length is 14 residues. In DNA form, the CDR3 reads TGTGCCAGCAGCTTGGGCCGAGGTCAACAGCCCCAGCATTTT. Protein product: CASSLGRGQQPQHF.

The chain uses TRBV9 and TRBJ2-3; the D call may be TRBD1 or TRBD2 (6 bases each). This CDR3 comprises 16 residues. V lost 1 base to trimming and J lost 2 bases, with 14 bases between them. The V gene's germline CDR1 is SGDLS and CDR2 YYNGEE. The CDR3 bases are TGTGCCAGCAGCGTATCGGGGGACACGGCCACAGATACGCAGTATTTT. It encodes CASSVSGDTATDTQYF. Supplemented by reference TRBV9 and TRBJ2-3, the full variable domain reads DSGVTQTPKHLITATGQRVTLRCSPRSGDLSVYWYQQSLDQGLQFLIQYYNGEERAKGNILERFSAQQFPDLHSELNLSSLELGDSALYFCASSVSGDTATDTQYFGPGTRLTVL.

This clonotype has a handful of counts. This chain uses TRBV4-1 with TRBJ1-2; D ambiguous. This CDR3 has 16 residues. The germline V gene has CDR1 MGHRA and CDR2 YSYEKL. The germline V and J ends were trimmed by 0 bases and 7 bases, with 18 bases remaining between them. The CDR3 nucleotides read TGCGCCAGCAGCCAAGAGTATGTCAGAGCCCCGGCTGGCTACACCTTC. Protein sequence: CASSQEYVRAPAGYTF.

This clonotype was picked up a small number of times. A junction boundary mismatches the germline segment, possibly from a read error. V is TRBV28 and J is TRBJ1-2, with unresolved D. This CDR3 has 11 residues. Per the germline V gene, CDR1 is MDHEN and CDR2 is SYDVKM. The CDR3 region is CASSLRRASFF. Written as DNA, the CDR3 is TGTGCCAGCAGTTTACGAAGGGCGTCCTTCTTC.

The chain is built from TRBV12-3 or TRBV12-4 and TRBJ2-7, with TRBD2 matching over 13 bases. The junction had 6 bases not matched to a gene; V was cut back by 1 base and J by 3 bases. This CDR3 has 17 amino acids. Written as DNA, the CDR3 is TGTGCCAGCAGTTTAGACCCGGGACTAGCGGGGCGCTACGAGCAGTACTTC. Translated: CASSLDPGLAGRYEQYF.

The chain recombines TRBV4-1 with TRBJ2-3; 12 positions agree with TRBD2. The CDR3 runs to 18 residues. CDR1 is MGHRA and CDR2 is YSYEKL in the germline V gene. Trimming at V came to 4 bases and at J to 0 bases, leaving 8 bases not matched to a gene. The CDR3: CASSPTSGGPPSTDTQYF. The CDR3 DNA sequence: TGCGCCAGCAGCCCCACTAGCGGGGGGCCTCCTAGCACAGATACGCAGTATTTT.

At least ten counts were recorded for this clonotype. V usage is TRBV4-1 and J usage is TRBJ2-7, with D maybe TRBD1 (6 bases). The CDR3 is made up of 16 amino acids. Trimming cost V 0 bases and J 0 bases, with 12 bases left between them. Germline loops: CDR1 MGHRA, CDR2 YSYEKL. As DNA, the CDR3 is TGCGCCAGCAGCCAAGATCACAGGGTCGACTCCTACGAGCAGTACTTC. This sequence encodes CASSQDHRVDSYEQYF.

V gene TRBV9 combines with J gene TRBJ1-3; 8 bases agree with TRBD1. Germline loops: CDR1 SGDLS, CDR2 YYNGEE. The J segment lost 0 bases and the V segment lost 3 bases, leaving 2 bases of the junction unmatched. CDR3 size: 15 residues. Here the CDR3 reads CASSGGTGSGNTIYF. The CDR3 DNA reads TGTGCCAGCAGCGGGGGGACAGGCTCTGGAAACACCATATATTTT.

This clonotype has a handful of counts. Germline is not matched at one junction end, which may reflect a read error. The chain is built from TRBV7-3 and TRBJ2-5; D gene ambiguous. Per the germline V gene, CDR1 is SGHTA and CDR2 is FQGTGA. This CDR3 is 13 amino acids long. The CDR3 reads CASSLNSREAQYF. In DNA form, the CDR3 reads TGTGCCAGCAGCTTAAATTCTAGAGAGGCCCAGTACTTC.